This is a list of T cell receptor beta chains from one sample in a study of T cells in Graves' hyperthyroidism and ophthalmopathy. TCRdb re-analysed the multiplex PCR reads in MiXCR, keeping a single row per CDR3 protein. The repertoire has roughly 530,000 distinct CDR3 sequences, roughly 17% of them found once; the top ten carry approximately 18%. Sequences were obtained from blood. All receptors derive from a woman between 18 and 29 years old with Graves' ophthalmopathy. Each CDR3 is given with its conserved first and last residue. D genes are given only for firm matches. Clone size is given for some rows only: seen once, a few or many times, or a class if the clone is expanded.

v_gene	d_gene	abundance	j_gene	len	CDR3nt	CDR3aa
TRBV10-3	TRBD1	.	TRBJ1-1	14	TGTGCCATCAGTGAGACAGGGGCAGGGACTGAAGCTTTCTTT	CAISETGAGTEAFF
TRBV28	.	.	TRBJ2-7	11	TGTGCCAGCAGTTGGACTAACGAGCAGTACTTC	CASSWTNEQYF
TRBV2	.	.	TRBJ1-1	14	TGTGCCAGCAGTTTCCGGGACATAAACACTGAAGCTTTCTTT	CASSFRDINTEAFF
TRBV7-9	.	many	TRBJ2-5	18	TGTGCCAGCAGCCCCCAAGGAGGCAGGGGCCGGTACCAAGAGACCCAGTACTTC	CASSPQGGRGRYQETQYF
TRBV9	TRBD1	.	TRBJ1-1	14	TGTGCCAGCAGCGCGACAGGGGAGGGAACTGAAGCTTTCTTT	CASSATGEGTEAFF
TRBV2	.	few	TRBJ1-1	12	TGTGCCAGCAGTGAAGCGAGGGCTGAAGCTTTCTTT	CASSEARAEAFF
TRBV5-1	.	.	TRBJ2-2	15	TGCGCCAGCAGCTTGGTCGGGGGACACACCGGGGAGCTGTTTTTT	CASSLVGGHTGELFF
TRBV20-1	TRBD2	many	TRBJ2-7	15	TGCAGTGCTAGAGATAGACTAGCGGGAATCTACGAGCAGTACTTC	CSARDRLAGIYEQYF
TRBV4-2	TRBD2	.	TRBJ2-7	17	TGTGCCAGCAGCCAAGATTCGTCTAGCGGGAGCATAGGCGAGCAGTACTTC	CASSQDSSSGSIGEQYF
TRBV19	.	.	TRBJ1-4	14	TGTGCCAGTAGTATAGATCGTGAGGTTGAAAAACTGTTTTTT	CASSIDREVEKLFF
TRBV6-1	.	many	TRBJ2-5	14	TGTGCCAGCAGCCAAGACACGGATCGGGAGACCCAGTACTTC	CASSQDTDRETQYF
TRBV28	.	.	TRBJ2-7	14	TGTGCCAGCAATTTTTCCAGGGCGCTCTACGAGCAGTACTTC	CASNFSRALYEQYF
TRBV7-3	TRBD2	few	TRBJ2-1	14	TGTGCCAGCAGCGGGAGGGCCACTGGGGATGAGCAGTTCTTC	CASSGRATGDEQFF
TRBV18	.	many	TRBJ2-7	12	TGTGCCAGCTCACGAGGAGGGCACGAGCAGTACTTC	CASSRGGHEQYF
TRBV30	TRBD2	.	TRBJ2-1	16	TGTGCCTGGAGTGAGTTTAGCGGGGGGCCTAACAATGAGCAGTTCTTC	CAWSEFSGGPNNEQFF
TRBV11-2	TRBD2	many	TRBJ2-7	17	TGTGCCAGCAGCTTAGATGACAGCGGGGAGGTGGGCTACGAGCAGTACTTC	CASSLDDSGEVGYEQYF
TRBV6-2/TRBV6-3	.	.	TRBJ1-1	16	TGTGCCAGCAGTTACTCGTACTCTCGGGGGCACACTGAAGCTTTCTTT	CASSYSYSRGHTEAFF
TRBV9	TRBD1	.	TRBJ1-3	14	TGTGCCAGCAGCACACAGGGGCCGCCGAACACCATATATTTT	CASSTQGPPNTIYF
TRBV28	TRBD1	.	TRBJ2-3	17	TGTGCCAGCAGTTCAGTCGGGGACAGGGGGCACACAGATACGCAGTATTTT	CASSSVGDRGHTDTQYF
TRBV16	.	many	TRBJ1-2	16	TGTGCCAGCAGCCAACAGGGACGGGGTTCCTCCTATGGCTACACCTTC	CASSQQGRGSSYGYTF
TRBV28	.	few	TRBJ1-5	13	TGTGCCAGCAGTTTCGGGAGCAGTCAGCCCCAGCATTTT	CASSFGSSQPQHF
TRBV7-9	.	many	TRBJ2-7	13	TGTGCCAGCCCCTCCGGGGACTCCTACGAGCAGTACTTC	CASPSGDSYEQYF
TRBV27	.	many	TRBJ2-3	15	TGTGCCAGCACCTCTCTAGTAGGTGGGCCAGATACGCAGTATTTT	CASTSLVGGPDTQYF
TRBV5-1	.	.	TRBJ2-1	15	TGCGCCAGCAGCTTGGCCGGGTACGGAACTAATGAGCAGTTCTTC	CASSLAGYGTNEQFF
TRBV29-1	.	.	TRBJ2-1	11	TGCAGCGCCTCAGTTCCCAATGAGCAGTTCTTC	CSASVPNEQFF
TRBV30	TRBD1	many	TRBJ2-1	17	TGTGCCTGGACCTTGCCCATTGGGCAGGGGGCCTACAATGAGCAGTTCTTC	CAWTLPIGQGAYNEQFF
TRBV7-9	TRBD2	few	TRBJ2-5	16	TGTGCCAGCAGCTTAGTTCAGGGCGGGGGGGCCGAGACCCAGTACTTC	CASSLVQGGGAETQYF
TRBV29-1	TRBD2	many	TRBJ2-2	15	TGCAGCGTTGCACTAGCGGGGGCAAACACCGGGGAGCTGTTTTTT	CSVALAGANTGELFF
TRBV4-1	.	few	TRBJ2-7	15	TGCGCCAGCAGCCGCGGTTTTGCGGGGAATTACGAGCAGTACTTC	CASSRGFAGNYEQYF
TRBV6-5	.	many	TRBJ1-2	16	TGTGCCAGCAGTTACTCGGGCAGGGGAATCGACTATGGCTACACCTTC	CASSYSGRGIDYGYTF
TRBV27	TRBD1	few	TRBJ1-2	14	TGTGCCAGCAGTTTAAACAGGGGAGGGGGGGGCTACACCTTC	CASSLNRGGGGYTF
TRBV29-1	.	.	TRBJ1-2	14	TGCAGCGTTGAAGGCAGGGAAGGACGCTATGGCTACACCTTC	CSVEGREGRYGYTF
TRBV5-6	.	many	TRBJ1-1	17	TGTGCCAGCAGCTTGGTGACGGGGGCGCGGTTGAACACTGAAGCTTTCTTT	CASSLVTGARLNTEAFF
TRBV27	TRBD1	many	TRBJ2-3	15	TGTGCCAGCAGCCCGGGGACAGGTCGCACAGATACGCAGTATTTT	CASSPGTGRTDTQYF
TRBV2	.	many	TRBJ1-2	13	TGTGCCAGCAGGTCAACAGTCAACTATGGCTACACCTTC	CASRSTVNYGYTF
TRBV28	TRBD1	many	TRBJ1-1	15	TGTGCCAGCAGTGCCGGGACAGGGGCGAGAACTGAAGCTTTCTTT	CASSAGTGARTEAFF
TRBV5-6	TRBD2	few	TRBJ2-1	15	TGTGCCAGCGGGGGCCTAGCGGGGTCCTACAATGAGCAGTTCTTC	CASGGLAGSYNEQFF
TRBV12-3/TRBV12-4	.	many	TRBJ1-2	12	TGTGCCAGCAGTACAGGGACCTATGGCTACACCTTC	CASSTGTYGYTF
TRBV29-1	.	few	TRBJ2-3	12	TGCAGCGTCCGAAAAATTGGAGATACGCAGTATTTT	CSVRKIGDTQYF
TRBV27	.	many	TRBJ1-1	15	TGTGCCAGCAGTTCCACCCCGTGGGGTGGCACTGAAGCTTTCTTT	CASSSTPWGGTEAFF
TRBV28	.	.	TRBJ2-4	13	TGTGCCAGCAGTTTAACAGACGGAAACATTCAGTACTTC	CASSLTDGNIQYF
TRBV29-1	TRBD1	.	TRBJ2-7	16	TGCAGCGTGCAGACCCAGGGGACAGTCCTCTCCTACGAGCAGTACTTC	CSVQTQGTVLSYEQYF
TRBV5-1	.	.	TRBJ1-2	12	TGCGCCAGCTTTCACCCTTCCTATGGCTACACCTTC	CASFHPSYGYTF
TRBV5-5	.	.	TRBJ2-1	16	TGTGCCAGCAGCTCGCCAACCGGGGAATTTTACAATGAGCAGTTCTTC	CASSSPTGEFYNEQFF
TRBV12-3/TRBV12-4	.	many	TRBJ2-7	13	TGTGCCAGCACCACCCAGGGCTTCTACGAGCAGTACTTC	CASTTQGFYEQYF
TRBV20-1	.	few	TRBJ1-1	14	TGCAGTGGGTACAGACCACCTCTAGGGACTGAAGCTTTCTTT	CSGYRPPLGTEAFF
TRBV7-8	.	many	TRBJ2-7	14	TGTGCCAGCAGCTTAATGGCACGTACGAGGGAGCAGTACTTC	CASSLMARTREQYF
TRBV6-2/TRBV6-3	TRBD2	many	TRBJ2-7	16	TGTGCCAGCAGTATCTCAGCGGGAGGGCCCTCGGGGGAGCAGTACTTC	CASSISAGGPSGEQYF
TRBV7-2	TRBD2	many	TRBJ2-3	16	TGTGCCAGCAGGCCTAGCGGGACCCTCCCCACAGATACGCAGTATTTT	CASRPSGTLPTDTQYF
TRBV6-2/TRBV6-3	.	many	TRBJ2-1	13	TGTGCCAGCAGAACTGGGGGACTCGATGAGCAGTTCTTC	CASRTGGLDEQFF
TRBV5-1	.	many	TRBJ2-3	15	TGCGCCAGCAGCTTGTTCCAGTCTAGCACAGATACGCAGTATTTT	CASSLFQSSTDTQYF
TRBV18	.	.	TRBJ1-3	14	TGTGCCAGCTCACCCCCCGGGAACCCAAACACCATATATTTT	CASSPPGNPNTIYF